The T cell receptor (beta chain) described here comes from a study of blood T cells in healthy people across ages. Regarding the study as a whole: Among T cells, TCR beta diversity per million cells dropped roughly linearly as age rose. When set beside aged donors, long-lived donors presented more naive CD4+ cells and higher diversity.

Comments on this clonotype: Its antigen is still unknown.

The CDR3 contains 13 residues. V was shortened by 9 bases and J by 10 bases, with 19 bases between the two germline ends. The germline V gene encodes CDR1 ENHRY and CDR2 SYGVKD. The use of a sample-barcoded 5' primer and a J-beta primer mix characterized a second PCR of about 7 to 12 cycles. TCRdb reprocessed the 5' RACE reads via MiXCR and lists one record per CDR3 protein. The profile covers about 1.5 million distinct CDR3 sequences, with 42% appearing a single time and approximately 4% taken by the ten largest. Material for sequencing was blood. This clonotype was sampled from a woman younger than 30 in good health. V gene TRBV10-3 combines with J gene TRBJ2-1; D may be TRBD1 (5 bases). This CDR3 is CAIRGPADGEQFF. The CDR3 region has the DNA TGTGCCATTAGGGGCCCGGCGGACGGAGAGCAGTTCTTC.